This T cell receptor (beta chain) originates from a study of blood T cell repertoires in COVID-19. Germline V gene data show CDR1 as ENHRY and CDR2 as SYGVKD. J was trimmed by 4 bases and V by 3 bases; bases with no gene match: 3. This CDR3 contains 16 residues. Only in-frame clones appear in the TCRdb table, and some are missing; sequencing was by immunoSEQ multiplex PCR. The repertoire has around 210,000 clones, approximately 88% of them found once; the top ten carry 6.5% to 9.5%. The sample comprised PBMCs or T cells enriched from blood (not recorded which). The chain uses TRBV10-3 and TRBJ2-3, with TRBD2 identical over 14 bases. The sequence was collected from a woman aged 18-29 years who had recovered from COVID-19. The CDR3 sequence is CAISDPTSGGADTQYF. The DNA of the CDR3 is TGTGCCATCAGTGATCCGACTAGCGGGGGGGCAGATACGCAGTATTTT.